The next 3 T cell receptor beta chains were all read from a single sample in a study of regulatory T cells in long-lasting Graves disease. The time point here: newly diagnosed GD, antithyroid drugs for less than 3 months. PBMC-extracted RNA yielded the TCR library. iRepertoire HTBI primers and Arm-PCR of CDR3 regions built TCR beta libraries. TCRdb called the multiplex PCR reads again in MiXCR, with one record for every CDR3 protein. Of about 350,000 distinct CDR3 sequences detected, around 15% appear once; the ten largest clones hold 20% to 25%. These data also featured in a second study, about T cells in Graves' hyperthyroidism and ophthalmopathy.

Material: peripheral blood mononuclear cells (PBMCs), obtained at new diagnosis, from a patient treated with antithyroid drugs. Receptors originate from a woman aged 18 to 35 with Graves disease.

This clonotype was observed at least ten times. The J gene is TRBJ1-1, the V gene TRBV2, with D possibly TRBD1 on 5 matching bases. This CDR3 has 13 amino acids. Germline CDR1 SNHLY, CDR2 FYNNEI. V lost 5 bases and J lost 1, with 8 bases in between. CDR3 coding DNA: TGTGCCAGCAGTATGGGACGGAACACTGAAGCTTTCTTT. Its protein product is CASSMGRNTEAFF. Using reference TRBV2 and TRBJ1-1 for the parts outside the CDR3, the full variable domain is EPEVTQTPSHQVTQMGQEVILRCVPISNHLYFYWYRQILGQKVEFLVSFYNNEISEKSEIFDDQFSVERPDGSNFTLKIRSTKLEDSAMYFCASSMGRNTEAFFGQGTRLTVV.

This chain joins TRBV6-1 and TRBJ2-7; 9 bases fit TRBD1. The germline CDR1 and CDR2 sequences are MNHNS and SASEGT. This CDR3 has 15 residues. V shed 4 bases, J shed 0 bases, and the junction held 4 bases outside the gene matches. CDR3 nucleotides: TGTGCCAGCAGTGGTGGGACAGGGTTCTCCTACGAGCAGTACTTC. Residues: CASSGGTGFSYEQYF.

The chain recombines TRBV30 with TRBJ1-2; 9 positions match TRBD1. The germline gives CDR1 GTSNPN, CDR2 SVGIG (reference sequence). The CDR3 runs to 14 residues. Losses at the gene ends were 3 bases for V and 4 bases for J; bases not matched to a gene: 6. This chain's CDR3 is CAWRGQGELYGYTF. DNA for the CDR3: TGTGCCTGGAGGGGACAGGGCGAACTCTATGGCTACACCTTC.